The 11 T cell receptor beta chains below all came from one sample that was sequenced in a study of blood T cells in healthy people across ages. The use of a sample-barcoded 5' primer and a J-beta primer mix characterized a second PCR of 7 to 11 cycles. TCRdb independently ran MiXCR on the 5' RACE reads; one entry per CDR3 protein. The data hold some 1 million distinct CDR3 sequences, with less than 50% observed a single time. Sequenced input: blood. Receptors were obtained from a woman aged 55-69 years in good health.

The chain combines TRBV6-5 with TRBJ1-5; D not resolved. The CDR3 consists of 14 residues. CDR1 is MNHEY, CDR2 SVGAGI, per germline. V lost 6 bases and J 5 bases, leaving 14 bases between the germline ends. The CDR3 region has the DNA TGTGCCAGCAGGGGCGGCAGGTCAGATCAGCCCCAGCATTTT. It translates to CASRGGRSDQPQHF.

The V and J genes are TRBV12-3 or TRBV12-4 and TRBJ2-1, with 10 bases fitting TRBD1. The V segment lost 3 bases and the J segment 5 bases; nucleotides outside the gene matches: 10. CDR3 length: 17 residues. The CDR3 loop reads CASSFAGTGASHNEQFF. In DNA, the CDR3 is TGTGCCAGCAGTTTTGCCGGGACAGGGGCGTCCCACAATGAGCAGTTCTTC.

The V call is TRBV4-2, the J call TRBJ2-7; the match to TRBD2 covers 11 bases. Trimming cost V 0 bases and J 3 bases; bases outside gene matches: 10. Germline V gene sequence: CDR1 LGHNA, CDR2 YNFKEQ. There are 18 residues in the CDR3. For the CDR3, the DNA is TGTGCCAGCAGCCAAGACGCGGGACTAGCGGCAACATACTACGAGCAGTACTTC. Residues: CASSQDAGLAATYYEQYF.

This clonotype showed up just a few times. J is TRBJ2-7 and V is TRBV5-6; TRBD2 matches 8 bases. The germline V gene has CDR1 SGHDT and CDR2 YYEEEE. With V trimmed by 2 bases and J by 2 bases, 18 bases remained unmatched. CDR3 length: 19 residues. The CDR3, as DNA: TGTGCCAGCAGCTTTATCTCGGGGAAGGGAAGCGGGAGTACCTACGAGCAGTACTTC. Protein sequence: CASSFISGKGSGSTYEQYF.

The J gene is TRBJ2-1, the V gene TRBV15; 12 bases are a match to TRBD1. Germline CDR1 is LNHNV and CDR2 is YYDKDF (reference sequence). V was pared by 7 bases and J by 5 bases, with 6 bases of the junction left unmatched. This CDR3 has 15 amino acids. CDR3 sequence: CATNNRDRGHNEQFF. The DNA for the CDR3 is TGTGCCACCAACAACCGGGACAGGGGGCACAATGAGCAGTTCTTC.

The gene calls are TRBV5-6 and TRBJ2-3, with a tentative D call TRBD1 (5 bases). The CDR3 is made up of 14 amino acids. Germline CDR1 SGHDT, CDR2 YYEEEE. The ends were cut back, 4 bases at V and 4 bases at J, with 13 bases in the middle. CDR3 loop: CASSLTTVSDTQYF. CDR3 sequence (DNA): TGTGCCAGCAGCCTAACGACAGTCTCAGATACGCAGTATTTT.

This chain links TRBV27 with TRBJ2-4; D possibly corresponds to TRBD1 (6 bases). Germline assignment: CDR1 MNHEY and CDR2 SMNVEV (reference sequence). This CDR3 contains 16 residues. V lost 5 bases and J lost 0, with 14 bases in between. For the CDR3, the DNA is TGTGCCAGCAGTCCGGGACAAACTCTAGCCAAAAACATTCAGTACTTC. It encodes CASSPGQTLAKNIQYF.

This rearrangement joins TRBV9 to TRBJ2-6, with D possibly being TRBD1 or TRBD2 (5 bases each). This CDR3 region has 18 residues. Trimming removed 3 bases from V and 0 bases from J, with 16 bases in between. Germline V gives CDR1 SGDLS, CDR2 YYNGEE. The CDR3 sequence is CASSGPGPTVSGANVLTF. The CDR3 DNA is TGTGCCAGCAGCGGACCGGGACCCACGGTCTCTGGGGCCAACGTCCTGACTTTC.

The sample holds a few counts of this clonotype. The gene calls are TRBV4-1 and TRBJ1-5, with no clear D. V was pared by 4 bases and J by 0 bases, with 16 bases between. Germline V lookup: CDR1 MGHRA, CDR2 YSYEKL. The CDR3 runs 17 residues. CDR3 sequence reads: CASSPTYGELSNQPQHF. The DNA of the CDR3 is TGCGCCAGCAGCCCCACTTATGGGGAGCTTAGCAATCAGCCCCAGCATTTT.

This clonotype was counted at least ten times. The chain is built from TRBV7-2 and TRBJ1-2; 10 nucleotides align to TRBD1. Germline CDR1 SGHTA, CDR2 FQGNSA. Trimming at V came to 6 bases and at J to 4 bases, leaving 8 bases not matched to a gene. The CDR3 is made up of 15 amino acids. The CDR3 loop is CASSPRQGAIYGYTF. CDR3 nucleotide sequence: TGTGCCAGCAGTCCCCGACAGGGGGCAATCTATGGCTACACCTTC.

There are many counts of this clonotype. V and J are TRBV4-2 and TRBJ2-3; D may be TRBD2 (5 bases). Germline CDR1 is LGHNA and CDR2 is YNFKEQ. Trimming stripped 0 bases from V and 1 base from J, with 5 bases between. The CDR3 consists of 14 residues. CDR3 DNA: TGTGCCAGCAGCCAAGAGCGGGGCACAGATACGCAGTATTTT. Amino acid sequence: CASSQERGTDTQYF.